The clone carrying this T cell receptor beta chain was picked up many times. The sample originates from a study of T cells in Graves' hyperthyroidism and ophthalmopathy. CDR3 size: 12 residues. Per the germline V gene, CDR1 is SNHLY and CDR2 is FYNNEI. With 8 bases removed from V and 4 bases from J, the gap between germline ends came to 11 bases. RNA transcripts yielded amplified TCR beta CDR3 regions. HTBI primers were employed in a first-round RT-PCR of the TCR CDR3. A single record per CDR3 protein comes from TCRdb applying MiXCR to the multiplex PCR reads. The profile covers about 520,000 distinct CDR3 sequences, with around a quarter appearing a single time and about 11% taken by the ten largest.

The specimen sequenced was blood. This chain links TRBV2 with TRBJ1-1, with D tentatively TRBD1 (5 bases). The receptor was derived from a woman between 25 and 40 years old with Graves' ophthalmopathy. The CDR3 nucleotides read TGTGCCAGCTCGGCGGGGGGCACTGAAGCTTTCTTT. Protein: CASSAGGTEAFF.